The sequence of this TCR beta chain was determined in a study of T cells after yellow fever vaccination. Making TCR cDNA involved 5'RACE template switching, which added UMIs and a universal primer site. TCRdb used MiXCR to reprocess the 5' RACE reads, holding one entry per CDR3 protein. The table lists more than 350,000 distinct CDR3 sequences, about 9.9% of them singletons. This clonotype appeared many times. V lost 5 bases and J 2 bases, leaving 13 bases between the germline ends. Germline CDR1 DFQATT, CDR2 SNEGSKA (reference sequence). The CDR3 loop spans 13 amino acids. The chain employs TRBV20-1 and TRBJ2-7, with D perhaps matching TRBD2 (5 bases). The sample in question was PBMCs, obtained on the day of the first yellow fever vaccination. This TCR came from a man aged 18 to 30 who received the YFV17D yellow fever vaccine. CDR3 bases: TGCAGTGCTTCCTCCGGGGTCCCCTACGAGCAGTACTTC. It encodes CSASSGVPYEQYF.